The rows below give T cell receptor beta chains drawn from one sample of a study of blood T cell repertoires in COVID-19. The protocol was immunoSEQ multiplex PCR, while the TCRdb copy is restricted to in-frame clones and leaves out a portion. The table lists approximately 130,000 clones, about four fifths of them singletons. The sample comprised peripheral blood. Source of these receptors: an elderly man with active or convalescent COVID-19. Each CDR3 is given with its conserved first and last residue. The D gene is left open where the match is weak. Clone sizes are given selectively: once, few, many, or a class where the clone is expanded.

few,TRBV5-1,TRBJ2-4,TRBD2,TGCGCCAGCAGCTCTCCTACTAGCGGGCGAGGGGACATTCAGTACTTC,CASSSPTSGRGDIQYF
.,TRBV28,TRBJ2-7,TRBD1,TGTGCCAGCAGTTTATCGGGCCGCAGGGGGCGGGCGGGTTACGAGCAGTACTTC,CASSLSGRRGRAGYEQYF
.,TRBV4-2,TRBJ2-7,TRBD1,TGTGCCAGCAGCCCGCCGGACAGGACCTACGAGCAGTACTTC,CASSPPDRTYEQYF
.,TRBV7-8,TRBJ2-5,.,TGTGCCAGCAGCTTCCACAGCCAAGAGACCCAGTACTTC,CASSFHSQETQYF
.,TRBV28,TRBJ1-2,TRBD1,TGTGCCAGCAGTTTTTTGGGACAGGGGGCCCTAAAAGGCTATGGCTACACCTTC,CASSFLGQGALKGYGYTF
.,TRBV7-8,TRBJ2-5,.,TGTGCCAGCATCAAAAGGCGGGCGATACAAGAGACCCAGTACTTC,CASIKRRAIQETQYF
.,TRBV6-5,TRBJ1-3,.,TGTGCCAGCAAGGAGCTCGGTGGAAACACCATATATTTT,CASKELGGNTIYF
.,TRBV11-2,TRBJ1-1,.,TGTGCCAGCAGCTTGACAGCATACACTGAAGCTTTCTTT,CASSLTAYTEAFF
.,TRBV5-1,TRBJ2-7,.,TGCGCCAGCAGCTTGGGCCGGGGGCGGGGGGAGCAGTACTTC,CASSLGRGRGEQYF
.,TRBV7-2,TRBJ2-2,TRBD2,TGTGCCAGCAACCAATTCGGGGGGACCACCGGGGAGCTGTTTTTT,CASNQFGGTTGELFF
.,TRBV7-8,TRBJ2-7,TRBD1,TGTGCCAGCAGACCCGGGACAGGCACCTACGAGCAGTACTTC,CASRPGTGTYEQYF
.,TRBV6-6,TRBJ2-3,.,TGTGCCAGCAGTTACTCGACTCGGACAGTTACAGATACGCAGTATTTT,CASSYSTRTVTDTQYF
.,TRBV7-7,TRBJ2-3,.,TGTGCTAGCAGCGGGGACAGAGCAGATACGCAGTATTTT,CASSGDRADTQYF
.,TRBV4-3,TRBJ1-1,.,TGCGCCAGCAGCCAGTCGACGGGGGGGGCAAGTGGGCGAAACCCTTTCTTT,CASSQSTGGASGRNPFF
.,TRBV2,TRBJ2-7,.,TGTGCCAGCAGTGAGGGGCTCCGGCCAGAGCAGTACTTC,CASSEGLRPEQYF